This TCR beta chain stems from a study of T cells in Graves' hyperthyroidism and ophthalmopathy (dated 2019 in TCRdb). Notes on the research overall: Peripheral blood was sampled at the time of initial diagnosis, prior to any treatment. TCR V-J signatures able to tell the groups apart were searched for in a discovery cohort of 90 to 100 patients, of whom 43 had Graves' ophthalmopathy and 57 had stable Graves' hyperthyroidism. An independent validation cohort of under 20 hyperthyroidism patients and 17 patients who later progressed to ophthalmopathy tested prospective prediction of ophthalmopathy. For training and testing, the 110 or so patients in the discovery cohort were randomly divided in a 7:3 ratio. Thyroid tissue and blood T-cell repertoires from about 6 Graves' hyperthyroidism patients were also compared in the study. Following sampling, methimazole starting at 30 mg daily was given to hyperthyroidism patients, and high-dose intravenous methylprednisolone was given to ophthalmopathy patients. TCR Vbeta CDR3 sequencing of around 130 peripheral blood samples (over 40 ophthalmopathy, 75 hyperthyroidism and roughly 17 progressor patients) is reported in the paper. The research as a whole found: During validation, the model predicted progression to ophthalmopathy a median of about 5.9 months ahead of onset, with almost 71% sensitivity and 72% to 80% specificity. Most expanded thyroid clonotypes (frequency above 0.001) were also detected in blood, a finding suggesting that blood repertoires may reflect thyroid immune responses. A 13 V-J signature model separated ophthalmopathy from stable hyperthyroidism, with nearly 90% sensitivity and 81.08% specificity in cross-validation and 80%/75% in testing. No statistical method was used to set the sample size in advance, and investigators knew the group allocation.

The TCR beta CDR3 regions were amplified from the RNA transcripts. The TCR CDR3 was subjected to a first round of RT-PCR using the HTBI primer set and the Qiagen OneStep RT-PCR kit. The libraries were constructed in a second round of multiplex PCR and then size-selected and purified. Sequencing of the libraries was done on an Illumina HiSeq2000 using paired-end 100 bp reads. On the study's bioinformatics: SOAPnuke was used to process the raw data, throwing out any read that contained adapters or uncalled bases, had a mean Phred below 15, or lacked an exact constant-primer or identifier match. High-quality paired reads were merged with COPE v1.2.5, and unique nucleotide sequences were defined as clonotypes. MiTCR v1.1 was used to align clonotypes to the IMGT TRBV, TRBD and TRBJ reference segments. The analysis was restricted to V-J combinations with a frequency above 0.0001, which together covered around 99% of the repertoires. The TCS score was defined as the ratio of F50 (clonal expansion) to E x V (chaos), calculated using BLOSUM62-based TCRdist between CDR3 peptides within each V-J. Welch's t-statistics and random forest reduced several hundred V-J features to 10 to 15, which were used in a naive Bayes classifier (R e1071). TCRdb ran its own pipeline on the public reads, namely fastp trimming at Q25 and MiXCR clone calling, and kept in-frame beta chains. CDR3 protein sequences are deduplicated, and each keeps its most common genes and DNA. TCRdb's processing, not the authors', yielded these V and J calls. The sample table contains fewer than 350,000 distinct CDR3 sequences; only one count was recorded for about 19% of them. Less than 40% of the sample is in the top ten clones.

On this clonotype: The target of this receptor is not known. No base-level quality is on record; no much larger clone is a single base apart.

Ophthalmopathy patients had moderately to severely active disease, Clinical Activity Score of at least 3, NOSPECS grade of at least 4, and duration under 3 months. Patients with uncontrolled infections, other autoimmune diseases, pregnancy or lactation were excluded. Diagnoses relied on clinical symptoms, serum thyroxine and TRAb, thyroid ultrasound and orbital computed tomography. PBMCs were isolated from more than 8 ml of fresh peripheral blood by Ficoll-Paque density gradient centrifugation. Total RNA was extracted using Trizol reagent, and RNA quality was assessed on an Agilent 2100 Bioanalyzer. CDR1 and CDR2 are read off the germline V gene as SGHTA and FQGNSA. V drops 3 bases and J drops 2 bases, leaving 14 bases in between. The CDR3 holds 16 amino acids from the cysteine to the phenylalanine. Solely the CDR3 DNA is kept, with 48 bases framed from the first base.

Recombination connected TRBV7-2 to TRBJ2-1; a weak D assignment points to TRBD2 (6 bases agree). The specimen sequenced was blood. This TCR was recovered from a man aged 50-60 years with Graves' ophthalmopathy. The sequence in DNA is TGTGCCAGCAGCTTCCCCCCGGAGCGGGCCTACAATGAGCAGTTCTTC. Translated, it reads CASSFPPERAYNEQFF.